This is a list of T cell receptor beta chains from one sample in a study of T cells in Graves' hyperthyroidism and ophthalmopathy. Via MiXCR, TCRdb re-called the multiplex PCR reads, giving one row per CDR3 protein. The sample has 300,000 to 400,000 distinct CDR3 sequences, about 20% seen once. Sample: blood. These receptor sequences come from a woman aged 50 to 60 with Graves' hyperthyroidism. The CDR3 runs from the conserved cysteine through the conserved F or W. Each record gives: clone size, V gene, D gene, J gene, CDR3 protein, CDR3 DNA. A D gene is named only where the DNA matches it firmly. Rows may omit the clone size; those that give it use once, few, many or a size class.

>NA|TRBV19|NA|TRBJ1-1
CASSMSRARDGTEAFF
TGTGCCAGTAGTATGAGTCGGGCCAGGGATGGCACTGAAGCTTTCTTT
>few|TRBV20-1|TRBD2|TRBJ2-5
CSARVLAGAAETQYF
TGCAGTGCTAGAGTTCTAGCGGGAGCGGCGGAGACCCAGTACTTC
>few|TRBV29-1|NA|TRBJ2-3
CSVVLGHPTDTQYF
TGCAGCGTTGTTCTGGGGCACCCCACAGATACGCAGTATTTT
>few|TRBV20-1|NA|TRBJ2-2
CSVTAAPGELFF
TGCAGCGTGACTGCGGCCCCCGGGGAGCTGTTTTTT
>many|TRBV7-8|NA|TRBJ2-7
CASSLAGGHEQYF
TGTGCCAGCAGCTTAGCTGGGGGACACGAGCAGTACTTC
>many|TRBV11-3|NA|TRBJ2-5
CASSKQEGSKTQYF
TGTGCCAGCAGCAAACAGGAAGGATCGAAGACCCAGTACTTC
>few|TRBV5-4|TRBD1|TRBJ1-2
CASSWTGTGGGGYTF
TGTGCCAGCAGCTGGACGGGGACAGGGGGCGGGGGCTACACCTTC
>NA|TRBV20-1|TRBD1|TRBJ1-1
CSARKGQKAFF
TGCAGTGCGCGGAAGGGACAGAAAGCTTTCTTT
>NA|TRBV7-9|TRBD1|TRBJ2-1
CASSWDRAEQFF
TGTGCCAGCAGCTGGGACAGGGCTGAGCAGTTCTTC
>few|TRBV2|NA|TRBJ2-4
CASSDSVVAKNIQYF
TGTGCCAGCAGTGACTCCGTGGTTGCCAAAAACATTCAGTACTTC
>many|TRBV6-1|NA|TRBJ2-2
CASSVGPNTGELFF
TGTGCCAGCAGTGTGGGACCCAACACCGGGGAGCTGTTTTTT
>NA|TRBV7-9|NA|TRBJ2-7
CASSSISGGDEQYF
TGTGCCAGCAGCTCCATTTCGGGCGGGGACGAGCAGTACTTC
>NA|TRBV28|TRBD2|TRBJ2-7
CASSPRTSVSYEQYF
TGTGCCAGCAGTCCGAGGACTAGCGTGTCCTACGAGCAGTACTTC
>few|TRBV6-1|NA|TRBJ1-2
CASSVDRSYGYTF
TGTGCCAGCAGCGTGGACAGAAGCTATGGCTACACCTTC
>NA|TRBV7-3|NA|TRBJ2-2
CASSFGTPNTGELFF
TGTGCCAGCAGCTTCGGGACCCCGAACACCGGGGAGCTGTTTTTT
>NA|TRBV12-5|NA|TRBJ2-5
CASGFGGYETQYF
TGTGCTAGTGGTTTTGGAGGGTACGAGACCCAGTACTTC
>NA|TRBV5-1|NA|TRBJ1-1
CASSFSDSDTEAFF
TGCGCCAGCAGCTTCTCAGACAGTGACACTGAAGCTTTCTTT
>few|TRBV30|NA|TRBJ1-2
CAWNQGFNGYTF
TGTGCCTGGAATCAAGGGTTTAATGGCTACACCTTC
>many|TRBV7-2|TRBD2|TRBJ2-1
CASSLGEGLVEQFF
TGTGCCAGCAGCCTCGGGGAGGGCCTGGTTGAGCAGTTCTTC
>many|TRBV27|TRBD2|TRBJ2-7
CASSPQREGVWEQYF
TGTGCCAGCAGTCCGCAGCGGGAGGGCGTTTGGGAGCAGTACTTC
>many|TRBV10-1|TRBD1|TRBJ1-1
CASSAGTENTEAFF
TGCGCCAGCAGCGCCGGGACAGAAAACACTGAAGCTTTCTTT
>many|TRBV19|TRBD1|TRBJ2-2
CASSPLIGQGMTGELFF
TGTGCCAGTAGCCCCTTAATAGGACAGGGGATGACCGGGGAGCTGTTTTTT
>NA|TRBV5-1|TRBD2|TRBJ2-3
CASASGRSTDTQYF
TGCGCCAGCGCTAGCGGAAGAAGCACAGATACGCAGTATTTT
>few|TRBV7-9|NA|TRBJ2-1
CASSLASGWGNEQFF
TGTGCCAGCAGCTTAGCGTCCGGGTGGGGCAATGAGCAGTTCTTC
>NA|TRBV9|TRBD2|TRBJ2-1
CASSDPDSGAFGEQFF
TGTGCCAGCAGTGACCCGGATAGCGGGGCCTTTGGGGAGCAGTTCTTC
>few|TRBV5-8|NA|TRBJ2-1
CASSFRTAGNEQFF
TGTGCCAGCAGCTTTAGGACGGCTGGCAATGAGCAGTTCTTC
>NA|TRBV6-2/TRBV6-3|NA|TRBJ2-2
CASALSVNTGELFF
TGTGCCAGCGCCCTAAGCGTAAACACCGGGGAGCTGTTTTTT
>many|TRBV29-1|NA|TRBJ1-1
CSVEGDLNTEAFF
TGCAGCGTTGAAGGGGACTTGAACACTGAAGCTTTCTTT
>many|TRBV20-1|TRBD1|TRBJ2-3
CSARELFRQGRPDTQYF
TGCAGTGCTAGAGAACTCTTCAGACAGGGGAGGCCAGATACGCAGTATTTT
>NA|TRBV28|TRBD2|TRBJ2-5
CASRPTSGIGGAQYF
TGTGCCAGCAGGCCGACTAGCGGGATAGGGGGGGCCCAGTACTTC
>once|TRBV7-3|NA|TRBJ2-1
CASSLTHSSYNEQFF
TGTGCCAGCAGCCTGACACATTCCTCCTACAATGAGCAGTTCTTC
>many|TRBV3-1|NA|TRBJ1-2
CASSHRGVGGYTF
TGTGCCAGCAGCCATCGGGGGGTAGGTGGCTACACCTTC
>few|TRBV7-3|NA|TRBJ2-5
CASSFGAPGETQYF
TGTGCCAGCAGCTTTGGGGCTCCGGGGGAGACCCAGTACTTC
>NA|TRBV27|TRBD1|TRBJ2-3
CASSHGTGVTDTQYF
TGTGCCAGCAGTCATGGGACAGGGGTCACAGATACGCAGTATTTT
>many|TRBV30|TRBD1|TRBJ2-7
CAWGTGVYEQYF
TGTGCCTGGGGAACAGGGGTATACGAGCAGTACTTC
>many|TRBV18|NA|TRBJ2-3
CASSPFWEPGTDTQYF
TGTGCCAGCTCACCCTTCTGGGAGCCTGGCACAGATACGCAGTATTTT
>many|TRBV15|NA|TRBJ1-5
CATSSRRYNQPQHF
TGTGCCACCAGCAGCAGACGATACAATCAGCCCCAGCATTTT
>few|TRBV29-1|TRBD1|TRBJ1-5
CSVGFGTGDSNQPQHF
TGCAGCGTGGGTTTCGGGACAGGGGATAGCAATCAGCCCCAGCATTTT
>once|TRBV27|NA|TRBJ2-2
CASSFQGPQNTGELFF
TGTGCCAGCAGTTTCCAGGGACCTCAGAACACCGGGGAGCTGTTTTTT
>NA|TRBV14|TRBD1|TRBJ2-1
CASSLNRGDNEQFF
TGTGCCAGCAGCTTAAACAGGGGCGACAATGAGCAGTTCTTC
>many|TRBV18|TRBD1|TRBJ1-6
CASSVTGQGASPLHF
TGTGCCAGCTCAGTAACGGGACAGGGGGCTTCACCCCTCCACTTT
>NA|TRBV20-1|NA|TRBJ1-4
CSGGSGEKLFF
TGCAGTGGGGGATCAGGAGAAAAACTGTTTTTT
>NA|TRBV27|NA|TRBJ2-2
CASSPRGSFLLYGELFF
TGTGCCAGCAGTCCTCGTGGGAGCTTCCTTTTGTATGGGGAGCTGTTTTTT
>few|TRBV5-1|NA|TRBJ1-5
CASPDRQYSNQPQHF
TGCGCCAGCCCGGATAGGCAGTATAGCAATCAGCCCCAGCATTTT
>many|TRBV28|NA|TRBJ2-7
CASSLGLRGEQYF
TGTGCCAGCAGTTTAGGACTACGCGGTGAGCAGTACTTC
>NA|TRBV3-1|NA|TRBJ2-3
CASSQELADTQYF
TGTGCCAGCAGCCAGGAGCTGGCAGATACGCAGTATTTT
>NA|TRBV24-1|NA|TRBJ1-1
CATSETDGTEAFF
TGTGCCACCAGTGAAACCGATGGGACTGAAGCTTTCTTT
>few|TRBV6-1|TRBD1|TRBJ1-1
CASSLRTGLLTEAFF
TGTGCCAGCAGTTTACGGACAGGTTTGCTCACTGAAGCTTTCTTT
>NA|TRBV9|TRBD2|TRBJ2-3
CASSAHGTSGPDTQYF
TGTGCCAGCAGCGCCCACGGGACTAGCGGCCCAGATACGCAGTATTTT
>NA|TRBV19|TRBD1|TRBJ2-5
CASRPGQGLETQYF
TGTGCCAGTAGACCGGGACAGGGGCTAGAGACCCAGTACTTC
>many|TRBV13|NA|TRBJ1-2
CASGFGDGLSNGYTF
TGTGCCAGCGGATTTGGGGACGGATTAAGCAATGGCTACACCTTC
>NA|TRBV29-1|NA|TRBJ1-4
CSVGSNEKLFF
TGCAGCGTTGGCTCAAATGAAAAACTGTTTTTT
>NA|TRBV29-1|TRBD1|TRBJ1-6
CSAGTGDNSPLHF
TGCAGCGCGGGGACAGGGGACAATTCACCCCTCCACTTT